The TCR beta chain under discussion was sequenced for a study of blood T cell repertoires in COVID-19. Method: immunoSEQ multiplex PCR; TCRdb's copy keeps in-frame clones and lacks some. The repertoire holds 200,000 to 250,000 clones, with 65% to 85% as singletons. The ends were cut back, 8 bases at V and 0 bases at J, with 8 bases in the middle. CDR3 length: 13 amino acids. Germline V gene lookup returns CDR1 MNHEY and CDR2 SVGAGI. This TCR derives from a human donor in a cohort sampled during active COVID-19. V gene TRBV6-5 combines with J gene TRBJ1-3, with D possibly being TRBD1 (5 bases). Sequencing was done on a sample of peripheral blood. CDR3 sequence (DNA): TGTGCCAGCGTAGACAGCTCTGGAAACACCATATATTTT. Its translation: CASVDSSGNTIYF.